This T cell receptor beta chain emerged from a study of blood T cell repertoires in COVID-19. On the study more broadly: COVID-19 samples from acute and convalescent phases originated in the United States, Italy and Spain. The cDNA or gDNA used as material had been derived from T cells, B-cell-depleted T cells, or PBMCs.

This clone was counted a single time. Authors' methods: From reference gene primer amplification, estimates of nucleated cell counts were derived. Assay: immunoSEQ multiplex PCR; the TCRdb copy retains only in-frame clones and omits some. V and J calls and clone size are copied from that table; D and trimming were computed from the DNA. Of tens of thousands of clones in the sample, 90% were seen once. Per the germline V gene, CDR1 is SGDLS and CDR2 is YYNGEE. Between the trimmed V and J ends, which lost 4 bases and 0 bases, there was a span of 11 bases. The CDR3 contains 15 residues. The source of this sequence is a human donor in a cohort sampled during active COVID-19. Source material: peripheral blood. The chain links TRBV9 to TRBJ2-4, with D hard to call. The CDR3 loop reads CASSPAAIAKNIQYF. The CDR3 DNA reads TGTGCCAGCAGCCCCGCGGCCATAGCCAAAAACATTCAGTACTTC.